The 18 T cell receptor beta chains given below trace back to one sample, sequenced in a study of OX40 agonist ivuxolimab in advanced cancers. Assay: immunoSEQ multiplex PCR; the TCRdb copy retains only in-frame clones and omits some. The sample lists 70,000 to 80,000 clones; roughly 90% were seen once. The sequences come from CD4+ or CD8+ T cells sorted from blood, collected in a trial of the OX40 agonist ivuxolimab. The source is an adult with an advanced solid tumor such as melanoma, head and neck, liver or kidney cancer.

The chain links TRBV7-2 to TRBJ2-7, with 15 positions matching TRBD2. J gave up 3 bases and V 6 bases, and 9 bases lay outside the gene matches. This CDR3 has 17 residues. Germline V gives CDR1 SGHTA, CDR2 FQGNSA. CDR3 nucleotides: TGTGCCAGCAGTTACGGACTAGCGGGAGGGCCCAGCTACGAGCAGTACTTC. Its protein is CASSYGLAGGPSYEQYF.

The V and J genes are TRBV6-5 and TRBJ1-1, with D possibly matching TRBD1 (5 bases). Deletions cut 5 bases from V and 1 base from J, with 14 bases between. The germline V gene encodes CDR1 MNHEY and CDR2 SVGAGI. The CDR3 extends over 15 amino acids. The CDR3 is CASSPEGTGNTEAFF. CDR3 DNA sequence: TGTGCCAGCAGTCCCGAGGGGACCGGGAACACTGAAGCTTTCTTT.

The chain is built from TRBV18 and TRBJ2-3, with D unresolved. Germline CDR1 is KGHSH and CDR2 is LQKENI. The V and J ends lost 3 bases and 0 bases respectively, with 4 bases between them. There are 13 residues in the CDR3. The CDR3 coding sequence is TGTGCCAGCTCACCCACTAGCACAGATACGCAGTATTTT. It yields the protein CASSPTSTDTQYF. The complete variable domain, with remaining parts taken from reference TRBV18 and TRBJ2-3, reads NAGVMQNPRHLVRRRGQEARLRCSPMKGHSHVYWYRQLPEEGLKFMVYLQKENIIDESGMPKERFSAEFPKEGPSILRIQQVVRGDSAAYFCASSPTSTDTQYFGPGTRLTVL.

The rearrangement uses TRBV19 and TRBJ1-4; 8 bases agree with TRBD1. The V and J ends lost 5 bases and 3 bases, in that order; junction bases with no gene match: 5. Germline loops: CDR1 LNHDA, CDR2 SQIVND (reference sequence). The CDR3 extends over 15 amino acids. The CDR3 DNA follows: TGTGCCAGTAGTTTACGACAGGGGTCTAATGAAAAACTGTTTTTT. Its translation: CASSLRQGSNEKLFF.

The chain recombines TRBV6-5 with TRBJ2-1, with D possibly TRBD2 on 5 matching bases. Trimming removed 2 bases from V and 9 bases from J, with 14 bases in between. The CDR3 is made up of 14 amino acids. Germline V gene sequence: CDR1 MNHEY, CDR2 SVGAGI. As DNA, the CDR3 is TGTGCCAGCAGTTACAATTACGGTGCGGGTGAGCAGTTCTTC. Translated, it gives CASSYNYGAGEQFF.

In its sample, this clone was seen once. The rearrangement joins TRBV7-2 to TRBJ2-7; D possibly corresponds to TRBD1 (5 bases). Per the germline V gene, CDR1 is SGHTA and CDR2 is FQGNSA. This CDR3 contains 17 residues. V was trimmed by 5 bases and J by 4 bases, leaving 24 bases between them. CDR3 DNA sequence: TGTGCCAGCAGCCCCACAGCCCGGACACCTCCCCAGTACGAGCAGTACTTC. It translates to CASSPTARTPPQYEQYF.

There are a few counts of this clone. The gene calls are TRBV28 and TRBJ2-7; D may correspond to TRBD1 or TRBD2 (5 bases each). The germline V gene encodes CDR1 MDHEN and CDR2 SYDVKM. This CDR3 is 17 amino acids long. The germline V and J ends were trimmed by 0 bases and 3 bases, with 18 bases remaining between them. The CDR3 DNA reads TGTGCCAGCAGTTTATGCATAATGGGGACCCTTTGCTACGAGCAGTACTTC. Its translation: CASSLCIMGTLCYEQYF. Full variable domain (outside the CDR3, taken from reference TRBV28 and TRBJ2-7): DVKVTQSSRYLVKRTGEKVFLECVQDMDHENMFWYRQDPGLGLRLIYFSYDVKMKEKGDIPEGYSVSREKKERFSLILESASTNQTSMYLCASSLCIMGTLCYEQYFGPGTRLTVT.

The CDR3 coding sequence is TGTGCCAGCAGAGTTGGGACAGACACTGAAGCTTTCTTT. Its protein product is CASRVGTDTEAFF. This rearrangement joins TRBV28 to TRBJ1-1, with 7 bases identical to TRBD1. Germline loops: CDR1 MDHEN, CDR2 SYDVKM. This CDR3 has 13 amino acids. Trimming cost V 6 bases and J 3 bases; bases outside gene matches: 4.

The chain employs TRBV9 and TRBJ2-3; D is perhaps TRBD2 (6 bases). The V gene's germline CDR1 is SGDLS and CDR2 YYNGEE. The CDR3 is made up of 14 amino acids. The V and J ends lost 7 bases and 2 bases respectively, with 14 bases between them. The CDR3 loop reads CASSRDSNTDTQYF. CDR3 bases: TGTGCCAGCTCCAGGGACTCAAACACAGATACGCAGTATTTT.

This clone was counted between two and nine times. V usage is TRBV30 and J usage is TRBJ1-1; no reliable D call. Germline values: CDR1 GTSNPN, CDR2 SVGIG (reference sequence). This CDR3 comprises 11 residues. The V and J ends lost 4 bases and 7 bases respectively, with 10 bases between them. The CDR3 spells CAWNRGIEAFF. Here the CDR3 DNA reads TGTGCCTGGAATCGAGGCATTGAAGCTTTCTTT.

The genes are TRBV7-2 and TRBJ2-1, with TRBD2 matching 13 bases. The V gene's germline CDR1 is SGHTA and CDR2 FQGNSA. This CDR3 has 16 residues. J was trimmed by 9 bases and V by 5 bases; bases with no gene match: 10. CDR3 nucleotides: TGTGCCAGCAGCAAAGCCGGACTAGCGGGAGACATTGAGCAGTTCTTC. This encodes CASSKAGLAGDIEQFF.

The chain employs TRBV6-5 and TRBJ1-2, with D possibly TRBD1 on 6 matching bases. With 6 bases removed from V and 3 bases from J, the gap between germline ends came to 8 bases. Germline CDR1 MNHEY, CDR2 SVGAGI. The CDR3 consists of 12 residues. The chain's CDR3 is CASSWTDYGYTF. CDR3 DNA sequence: TGTGCCAGCAGCTGGACAGACTATGGCTACACCTTC.

The CDR3 reads CASSNAARGHGYTF. The CDR3 DNA reads TGTGCCAGCAGTAACGCAGCCAGGGGGCATGGCTACACCTTC. The chain combines TRBV6-5 with TRBJ1-2; 8 positions agree with TRBD1. Germline-derived CDR1 and CDR2 are MNHEY and SVGAGI. V was clipped by 5 bases and J by 6 bases; unmatched bases: 8. The CDR3 spans 14 residues.

CDR3 in amino acids: CASARGGNPYNEQFF. The CDR3 DNA reads as TGTGCTAGTGCCAGGGGGGGCAACCCCTACAATGAGCAGTTCTTC. The V gene is TRBV12-5, the J gene TRBJ2-1; D is tentatively TRBD1 or TRBD2 (7 bases each). The CDR3 spans 15 residues. The V end was cut by 7 bases, the J end by 2 bases, with 15 bases between. Germline V gene sequence: CDR1 LGHNT, CDR2 FRNRAP.

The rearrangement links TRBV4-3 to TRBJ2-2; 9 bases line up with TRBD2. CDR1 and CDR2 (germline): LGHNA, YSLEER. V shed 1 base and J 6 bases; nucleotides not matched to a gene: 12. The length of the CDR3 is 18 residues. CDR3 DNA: TGCGCCAGCAGCCAAGTAGGTAGCGGGAGCGTCAAGGCCGGGGAGCTGTTTTTT. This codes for CASSQVGSGSVKAGELFF.

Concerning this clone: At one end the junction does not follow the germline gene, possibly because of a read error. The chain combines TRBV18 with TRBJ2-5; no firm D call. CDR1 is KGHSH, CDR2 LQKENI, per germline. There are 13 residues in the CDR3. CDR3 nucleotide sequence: TGTGCCAGCTCGCCACTTCTACAAGAGACCCAGTACTTC. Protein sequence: CASSPLLQETQYF.

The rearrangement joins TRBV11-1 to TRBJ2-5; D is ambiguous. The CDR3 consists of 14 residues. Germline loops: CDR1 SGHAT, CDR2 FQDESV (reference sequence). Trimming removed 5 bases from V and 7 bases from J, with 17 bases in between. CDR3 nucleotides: TGTGCCAGCAGCCGTAGGTCAGCAACGTGGACCCAGTACTTC. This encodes CASSRRSATWTQYF.

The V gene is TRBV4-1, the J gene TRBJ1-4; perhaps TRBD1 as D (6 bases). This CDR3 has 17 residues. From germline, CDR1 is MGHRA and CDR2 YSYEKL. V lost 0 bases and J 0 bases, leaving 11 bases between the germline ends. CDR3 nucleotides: TGCGCCAGCAGCCAAGAAGGGGCAGGGGCAACTAATGAAAAACTGTTTTTT. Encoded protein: CASSQEGAGATNEKLFF.